This T cell receptor (beta chain) was observed in a study of shared clonotypes between healthy human individuals. The overall study: The study drew on two women and a few men aged 18 to 49 as donors. Notes on the study in general: Clonotype sharing among the donors was expected to vary with sequencing depth. The donor pool, a small one, limited the genetic and exposure-history diversity represented.

In this sample, this clone turned up a few times. Its specificity is not known. Method: immunoSEQ multiplex PCR; TCRdb's copy keeps in-frame clones and lacks some. Among 450,000 or so clones listed, 70% to 80% were seen once. Only Caucasian adults living in Nashville, Tennessee served as donors. Sequenced: PBMCs. This clonotype originated in a woman in her 40s in good health. Some clones in this sample may be carry-over from other donors' samples.

The CDR3 here is CASSMNPSPNEQFF. The CDR3 nucleotides read TGTGCCAGTAGTATGAATCCCTCACCCAATGAGCAGTTCTTC. The gene calls are TRBV19 and TRBJ2-1, with D unresolved. Looked up from germline, CDR1 is LNHDA and CDR2 is SQIVND (reference sequence). The CDR3 loop spans 14 amino acids. V lost 3 bases and J lost 6, with 12 bases in between.